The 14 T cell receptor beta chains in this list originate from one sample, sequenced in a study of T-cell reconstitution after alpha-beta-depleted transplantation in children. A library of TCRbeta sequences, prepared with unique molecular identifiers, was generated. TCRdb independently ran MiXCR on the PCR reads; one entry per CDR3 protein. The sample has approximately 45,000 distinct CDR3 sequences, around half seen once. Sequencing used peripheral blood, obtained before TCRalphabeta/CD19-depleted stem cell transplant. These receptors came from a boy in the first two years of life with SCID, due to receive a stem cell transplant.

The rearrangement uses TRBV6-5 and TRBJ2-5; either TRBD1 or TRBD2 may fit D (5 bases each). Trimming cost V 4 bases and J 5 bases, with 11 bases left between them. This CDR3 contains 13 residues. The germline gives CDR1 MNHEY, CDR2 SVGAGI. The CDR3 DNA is TGTGCCAGCAGTTTCAGGGAGAGGGAGACCCAGTACTTC. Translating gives CASSFRERETQYF.

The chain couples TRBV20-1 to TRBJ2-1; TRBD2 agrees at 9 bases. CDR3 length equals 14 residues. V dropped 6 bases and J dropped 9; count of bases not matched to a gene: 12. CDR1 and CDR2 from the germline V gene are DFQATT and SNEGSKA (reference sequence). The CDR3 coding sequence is TGCAGTGCGTGGCGTACTAGCGGGTTGGTTGAGCAGTTCTTC. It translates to CSAWRTSGLVEQFF.

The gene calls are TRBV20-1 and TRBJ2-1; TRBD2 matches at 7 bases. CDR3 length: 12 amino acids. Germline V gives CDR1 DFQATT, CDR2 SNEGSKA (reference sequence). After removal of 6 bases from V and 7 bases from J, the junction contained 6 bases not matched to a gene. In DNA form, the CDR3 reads TGCAGTGCGGCTCAGGGAGGGAATGAGCAGTTCTTC. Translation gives CSAAQGGNEQFF.

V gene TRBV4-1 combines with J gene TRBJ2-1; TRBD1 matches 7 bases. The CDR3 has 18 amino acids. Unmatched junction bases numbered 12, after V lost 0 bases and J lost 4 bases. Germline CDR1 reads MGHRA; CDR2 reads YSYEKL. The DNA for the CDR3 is TGCGCCAGCAGCCAAGACCTATGGGACAGCCGACTATACAATGAGCAGTTCTTC. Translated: CASSQDLWDSRLYNEQFF.

The CDR3 DNA is TGTGCCAGCAGCTCTATCTCGACCGGGGAGCTGTTTTTT. It is translated as CASSSISTGELFF. The gene calls are TRBV6-5 and TRBJ2-2; D gene ambiguous. Germline-derived CDR1 and CDR2 are MNHEY and SVGAGI. The CDR3 covers 13 residues. V lost 6 bases, J lost 5 bases, and 10 bases lay in between.

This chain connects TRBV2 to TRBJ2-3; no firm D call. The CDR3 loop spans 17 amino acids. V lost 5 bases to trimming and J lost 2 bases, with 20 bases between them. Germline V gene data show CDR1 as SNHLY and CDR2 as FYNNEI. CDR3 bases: TGTGCCAGCAGTCCCCTTTCAGGATTAAGGCTCACAGATACGCAGTATTTT. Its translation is CASSPLSGLRLTDTQYF.

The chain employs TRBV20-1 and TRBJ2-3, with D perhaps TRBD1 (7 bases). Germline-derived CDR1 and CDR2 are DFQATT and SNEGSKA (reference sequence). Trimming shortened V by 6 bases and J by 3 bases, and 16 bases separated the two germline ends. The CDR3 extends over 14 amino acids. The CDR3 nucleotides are TGCAGTGCCCGGAGGGGGCGAAGGACAGATACGCAGTATTTT. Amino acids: CSARRGRRTDTQYF.

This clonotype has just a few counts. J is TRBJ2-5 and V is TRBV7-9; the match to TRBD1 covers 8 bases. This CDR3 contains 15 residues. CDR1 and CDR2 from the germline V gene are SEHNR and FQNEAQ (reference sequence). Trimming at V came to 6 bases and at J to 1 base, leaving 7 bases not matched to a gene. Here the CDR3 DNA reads TGTGCCAGCAGTTACAGGGGGGTGTCCCAAGAGACCCAGTACTTC. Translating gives CASSYRGVSQETQYF.

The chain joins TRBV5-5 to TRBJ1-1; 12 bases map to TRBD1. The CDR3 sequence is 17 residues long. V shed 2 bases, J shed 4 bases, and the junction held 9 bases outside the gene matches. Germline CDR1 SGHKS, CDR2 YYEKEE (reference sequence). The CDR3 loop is CASSLWDRGRRSTEAFF. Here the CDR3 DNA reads TGTGCCAGCAGCTTATGGGACAGGGGGCGTCGAAGCACTGAAGCTTTCTTT.

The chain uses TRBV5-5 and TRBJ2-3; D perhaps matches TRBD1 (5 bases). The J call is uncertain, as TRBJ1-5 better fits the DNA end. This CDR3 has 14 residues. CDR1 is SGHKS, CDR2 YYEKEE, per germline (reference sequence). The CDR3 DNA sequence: TGTGCCAGCACCCAAGAGGGGACGGCAGATACGCAGCATTTT. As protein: CASTQEGTADTQHF.

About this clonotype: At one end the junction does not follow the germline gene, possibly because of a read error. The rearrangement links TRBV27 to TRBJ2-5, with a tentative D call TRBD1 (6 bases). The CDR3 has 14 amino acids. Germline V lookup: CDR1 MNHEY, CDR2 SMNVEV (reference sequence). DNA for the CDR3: TGTGCCAGCAGACCTATCGACAGGCAAGAGACCCATTACTTC. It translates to CASRPIDRQETHYF.

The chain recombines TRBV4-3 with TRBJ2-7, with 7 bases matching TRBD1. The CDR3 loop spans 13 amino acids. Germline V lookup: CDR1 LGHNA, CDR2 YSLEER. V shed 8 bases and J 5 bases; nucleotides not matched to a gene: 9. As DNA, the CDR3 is TGCGCCAGCCAAGATGCCGGACAGGACGAGCAGTACTTC. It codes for CASQDAGQDEQYF.

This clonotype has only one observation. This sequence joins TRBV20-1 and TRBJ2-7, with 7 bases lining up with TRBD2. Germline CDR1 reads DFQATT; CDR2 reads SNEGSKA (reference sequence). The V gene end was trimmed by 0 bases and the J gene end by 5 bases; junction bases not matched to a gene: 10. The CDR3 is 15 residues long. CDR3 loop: CSARDLGLGFDEQYF. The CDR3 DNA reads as TGCAGTGCTAGAGATCTAGGACTAGGTTTCGACGAGCAGTACTTC.

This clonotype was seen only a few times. The CDR3 bases are TGTGCCAGCAGCCATGGACTAGCGGGCCCCACAGATACGCAGTATTTT. Amino acid sequence: CASSHGLAGPTDTQYF. The chain uses TRBV7-2 and TRBJ2-3; 11 bases are a match to TRBD2. Germline V gene lookup returns CDR1 SGHTA and CDR2 FQGNSA. This CDR3 has 16 amino acids. The ends lost 5 bases at V and 2 bases at J; junction bases unmatched: 6. The full variable domain, with the rest looked up from reference TRBV7-2 and TRBJ2-3, is GAGVSQSPSNKVTEKGKDVELRCDPISGHTALYWYRQSLGQGLEFLIYFQGNSAPDKSGLPSDRFSAERTGGSVSTLTIQRTQQEDSAVYLCASSHGLAGPTDTQYFGPGTRLTVL.